Presented here are 29 T cell receptor beta chains from one specimen sequenced in a study of blood T cell repertoires in COVID-19. Sequenced by immunoSEQ multiplex PCR; TCRdb stores in-frame clones only, minus some. The data show 150,000 to 200,000 clones, approximately 83% seen once. The material sequenced was peripheral blood. All receptors derive from a man aged 60 to 75 with acute or convalescent COVID-19.

This clone was found a few times. The sample has other DNA sequences that encode this CDR3 too. This chain links TRBV5-1 with TRBJ1-1, with 7 bases identical to TRBD1. Looked up from germline, CDR1 is SGHRS and CDR2 is YFSETQ. V trimming: 3 bases; J trimming: 0 bases; junction bases outside the gene matches: 5. CDR3 size: 15 residues. The CDR3 loop reads CASSSGGTVNTEAFF. In DNA form, the CDR3 reads TGCGCCAGCAGCTCAGGGGGGACGGTGAACACTGAAGCTTTCTTT.

The rearrangement links TRBV28 to TRBJ1-6, with D maybe TRBD1 (6 bases). Germline values: CDR1 MDHEN, CDR2 SYDVKM. V was cut by 2 bases and J by 1 base, with 12 bases left in between. This CDR3 contains 17 residues. The CDR3 reads CASSLPGGRSYNSPLHF. CDR3 sequence (DNA): TGTGCCAGCAGTTTACCGGGGGGCAGGTCCTATAATTCACCCCTCCACTTT.

The genes are TRBV3-1 (or the pseudogene TRBV3-2) and TRBJ2-5, with 7 bases fitting TRBD1. This CDR3 has 12 amino acids. Germline V lookup: CDR1 LGHDT, CDR2 YNNKEL (reference sequence). The V segment lost 9 bases and the J segment 1 base; nucleotides outside the gene matches: 2. Written as DNA, the CDR3 is TGTGCCAGTCGACAGGGCCAAGAGACCCAGTACTTC. Translation gives CASRQGQETQYF.

The chain combines TRBV27 with TRBJ2-7, with 16 bases that match TRBD2. Germline values: CDR1 MNHEY, CDR2 SMNVEV (reference sequence). This CDR3 contains 15 residues. The J segment lost 9 bases and the V segment lost 6 bases, leaving 8 bases of the junction unmatched. CDR3: CASRSGLAGGPRQYF. CDR3 DNA: TGTGCCAGCAGGTCGGGACTAGCGGGAGGGCCAAGGCAGTACTTC.

The rearrangement joins TRBV6-2 or TRBV6-3 to TRBJ2-1; 14 positions match TRBD2. J lost 7 bases, V lost 4 bases, and 12 bases had no gene match. Germline values: CDR1 MNHEY, CDR2 SVGEGT. This CDR3 has 18 residues. This CDR3 reads CASSFYPQGTSGSNEQFF. The CDR3 DNA reads as TGTGCCAGCAGTTTCTACCCCCAGGGGACTAGCGGGAGTAATGAGCAGTTCTTC.

The chain is built from TRBV19 and TRBJ1-1; 10 bases agree with TRBD1. The J segment lost 4 bases and the V segment lost 7 bases, leaving 6 bases of the junction unmatched. This CDR3 has 14 residues. Germline V gives CDR1 LNHDA, CDR2 SQIVND (reference sequence). The CDR3 spells CASTPGQGITEAFF. The CDR3 DNA sequence: TGTGCCAGTACACCGGGACAGGGGATCACTGAAGCTTTCTTT.

This clone showed up just a few times. The chain is built from TRBV5-1 and TRBJ2-7, with a weak D call TRBD1 (6 bases). Between the trimmed V and J ends, which lost 0 bases and 2 bases, there was a span of 9 bases. Germline lookup yields CDR1 SGHRS and CDR2 YFSETQ. The CDR3 covers 14 residues. CDR3 in amino acids: CASSLGGLPYEQYF. The DNA for the CDR3 is TGCGCCAGCAGCTTGGGGGGGCTTCCCTACGAGCAGTACTTC.

This clone was observed a single time. The CDR3 DNA follows: TGCGCCAGCAGTGACGCCGGGACTAGCGGGAGGGCCTCTCAGGAGTTCTTC. Protein: CASSDAGTSGRASQEFF. The chain is built from TRBV10-2 and TRBJ2-1, with 16 bases matching TRBD2. The CDR3 sequence is 17 residues long. The J segment lost 14 bases and the V segment lost 3 bases, leaving 13 bases of the junction unmatched. Germline assignment: CDR1 WSHSY and CDR2 SAAADI.

There are a few counts of this clone. The gene calls are TRBV3-1 (or the pseudogene TRBV3-2) and TRBJ1-2; 9 nucleotides agree with TRBD1. V trimming: 5 bases; J trimming: 6 bases; junction bases outside the gene matches: 13. This CDR3 is built from 16 residues. Germline CDR1 is LGHDT and CDR2 is YNNKEL (reference sequence). The CDR3 loop is CASSSRQGVRGHGYTF. Written as DNA, the CDR3 is TGTGCCAGCAGCTCTCGACAGGGGGTCAGGGGGCATGGCTACACCTTC.

The chain has TRBV19 and TRBJ1-2; D might be TRBD1 (6 bases). Germline V gene sequence: CDR1 LNHDA, CDR2 SQIVND (reference sequence). Trimming removed 4 bases at V and 4 bases at J, with 16 bases between. This CDR3 is 15 amino acids long. This CDR3 reads CASSTRQGGIYGYTF. The CDR3 DNA follows: TGTGCCAGTAGTACCAGACAAGGGGGAATCTATGGCTACACCTTC.

The gene calls are TRBV5-6 and TRBJ2-7; 7 positions match TRBD1. Germline V lookup: CDR1 SGHDT, CDR2 YYEEEE. CDR3 length: 15 residues. V dropped 4 bases and J dropped 0; count of bases not matched to a gene: 7. CDR3 nucleotides: TGTGCCAGCAGCCCCCGGACAGGTTTCTCCTACGAGCAGTACTTC. Protein product: CASSPRTGFSYEQYF.

This clone is a singleton in its sample. Other nucleotide sequences in the sample specify the same CDR3. The genes are TRBV28 and TRBJ2-7, with 9 bases identical to TRBD1. CDR1 is MDHEN, CDR2 SYDVKM, per germline. V lost 2 bases to trimming and J lost 1 base; unmatched junction nucleotides: 3. The CDR3 contains 15 residues. The CDR3 DNA follows: TGTGCCAGCAGTTTACCGGGGACAGGGTCCTACGAGCAGTACTTC. It translates to CASSLPGTGSYEQYF.

This clone was seen only once. This chain connects TRBV3-1 (or the pseudogene TRBV3-2) to TRBJ2-5; 11 nucleotides agree with TRBD2. Germline trimming cut 4 bases from V and 4 bases from J; bases unmatched to any gene: 11. There are 17 residues in the CDR3. Germline V CDR1 and CDR2: LGHDT, YNNKEL (reference sequence). The DNA for the CDR3 is TGTGCCAGCAGCCTCCACCGACTAGCGGGAAACGCAGAGACCCAGTACTTC. Amino acid sequence: CASSLHRLAGNAETQYF.

The rearrangement uses TRBV6-2 or TRBV6-3 and TRBJ2-3; D is perhaps TRBD1 (5 bases). Trimming stripped 4 bases from V and 9 bases from J, with 11 bases between. CDR3 length equals 12 residues. In germline, CDR1 is MNHEY, CDR2 SVGEGT. CDR3 coding DNA: TGTGCCAGCAGTTCGACAGCCGGAACGCAGTATTTT. Its protein is CASSSTAGTQYF.

The chain links TRBV9 to TRBJ2-7; D not certain. Germline assignment: CDR1 SGDLS and CDR2 YYNGEE. The CDR3 has 14 amino acids. Trimming took 0 bases from V and 2 from J, leaving 9 bases between them. CDR3 in amino acids: CASSVDPFTYEQYF. Here the CDR3 DNA reads TGTGCCAGCAGCGTAGATCCCTTTACCTACGAGCAGTACTTC.

The chain is built from TRBV18 and TRBJ2-3; a weak D match, TRBD1 (6 bases). Germline assignment: CDR1 KGHSH and CDR2 LQKENI. The V and J ends lost 3 bases and 3 bases respectively, with 22 bases between them. CDR3 length: 18 residues. The CDR3 reads CASSPVLVSAGATDTQYF. The DNA of the CDR3 is TGTGCCAGCTCACCTGTCCTTGTCTCGGCAGGGGCGACAGATACGCAGTATTTT. The complete variable domain, with remaining parts taken from reference TRBV18 and TRBJ2-3, reads NAGVMQNPRHLVRRRGQEARLRCSPMKGHSHVYWYRQLPEEGLKFMVYLQKENIIDESGMPKERFSAEFPKEGPSILRIQQVVRGDSAAYFCASSPVLVSAGATDTQYFGPGTRLTVL.

This chain connects TRBV27 to TRBJ2-1, with 9 bases fitting TRBD1. The CDR3 has 16 residues. V lost 7 bases, J lost 6 bases, and 13 bases stayed unmatched. The V gene's germline CDR1 is MNHEY and CDR2 SMNVEV (reference sequence). The CDR3 region has the DNA TGTGCCAGCACCCCCCTCCCGGGACAGGGTCGCAATGAGCAGTTCTTC. Residues: CASTPLPGQGRNEQFF.

V and J are TRBV3-1 (or the pseudogene TRBV3-2) and TRBJ2-1, with 7 bases lining up with TRBD2. The germline V gene has CDR1 LGHDT and CDR2 YNNKEL (reference sequence). V lost 0 bases and J lost 6; bases outside the gene matches: 8. This CDR3 contains 16 residues. The CDR3 loop is CASSQDGASGCNEQFF. CDR3 nucleotides: TGTGCCAGCAGCCAAGATGGGGCTAGCGGATGCAATGAGCAGTTCTTC.

The genes are TRBV7-9 and TRBJ2-5; 8 bases map to TRBD2. CDR1 is SEHNR and CDR2 is FQNEAQ in the germline V gene (reference sequence). The CDR3 totals 18 residues. V was pared by 3 bases and J by 5 bases, with 17 bases of the junction left unmatched. The CDR3 reads CASSFSWLGLGESETQYF. CDR3 nucleotides: TGTGCCAGCAGCTTTAGTTGGCTGGGACTAGGGGAGTCTGAGACCCAGTACTTC.

The chain carries TRBV7-2 and TRBJ2-3; D remains ambiguous. The CDR3 covers 12 residues. Trimming cost V 5 bases and J 10 bases, with 13 bases left between them. The V gene's germline CDR1 is SGHTA and CDR2 FQGNSA. The CDR3 is CASSPDFGAQYF. CDR3 DNA sequence: TGTGCCAGCAGCCCCGATTTCGGTGCGCAGTATTTT.

The genes are TRBV5-1 and TRBJ2-3; TRBD1 might be the D (6 bases). The V gene lost 4 bases and the J gene lost 0 bases, with 12 bases spanning the gap. Germline loops: CDR1 SGHRS, CDR2 YFSETQ. This CDR3 comprises 15 residues. CDR3 amino acids: CASSPQGQSTDTQYF. DNA for the CDR3: TGCGCCAGCAGCCCACAAGGACAGAGCACAGATACGCAGTATTTT.

This chain connects TRBV9 to TRBJ2-1; tentative D call: TRBD2 (6 bases). Trimming shortened V by 4 bases and J by 9 bases, and 8 bases separated the two germline ends. The CDR3 sequence is 11 residues long. CDR1 is SGDLS and CDR2 is YYNGEE in the germline V gene. This chain's CDR3 is CASSLGSEQFF. CDR3 nucleotides: TGTGCCAGCAGCCTCGGGAGTGAGCAGTTCTTC.

V and J are TRBV18 and TRBJ2-1, with 13 bases that match TRBD2. Germline values: CDR1 KGHSH, CDR2 LQKENI. The CDR3 extends over 16 amino acids. After removal of 5 bases from V and 3 bases from J, the junction contained 4 bases not matched to a gene. CDR3 sequence: CASSSGTSGNYNEQFF. For the CDR3, the DNA is TGTGCCAGCTCATCCGGGACTAGCGGGAACTACAATGAGCAGTTCTTC.

This clone has just one count. The chain employs TRBV7-9 and TRBJ2-7; tentative D call: TRBD2 (7 bases). Per the germline V gene, CDR1 is SEHNR and CDR2 is FQNEAQ (reference sequence). V was shortened by 3 bases and J by 2 bases, with 17 bases between the two germline ends. This CDR3 is built from 16 residues. The CDR3 bases are TGTGCCAGCAGCTTCGGACCGGGGGCGGGGGCCTACGAGCAGTACTTC. It is translated as CASSFGPGAGAYEQYF.

V gene TRBV5-1 combines with J gene TRBJ1-1; TRBD1 matches 10 bases. This CDR3 has 17 amino acids. J gave up 4 bases and V 4 bases, and 13 bases lay outside the gene matches. CDR1 SGHRS and CDR2 YFSETQ come from the germline V gene. The CDR3 sequence is CASSGSGTGVGSTEAFF. CDR3 coding DNA: TGCGCCAGCAGCGGGTCCGGGACAGGGGTTGGGAGCACTGAAGCTTTCTTT.

V and J are TRBV7-2 and TRBJ1-1; no clear D. The CDR3 consists of 14 residues. CDR1 is SGHTA and CDR2 is FQGNSA in the germline V gene. The V end lost 3 bases, the J end lost 3 bases, and 11 bases lay between the germline ends. CDR3 in DNA: TGTGCCAGCAGCTTTAAAGGGAGGTACACTGAAGCTTTCTTT. Encoded protein: CASSFKGRYTEAFF.

V usage is TRBV4-1 and J usage is TRBJ1-2; 9 nucleotides line up with TRBD1. CDR3 length: 19 amino acids. Trimming at V came to 1 base and at J to 4 bases, leaving 16 bases not matched to a gene. CDR1 is MGHRA, CDR2 YSYEKL, per germline. Here the CDR3 reads CASSQVVRGQGDVRYGYTF. The CDR3 DNA is TGCGCCAGCAGCCAAGTCGTTAGGGGACAGGGAGATGTCCGCTATGGCTACACCTTC.

The chain links TRBV27 to TRBJ2-7; D call uncertain. CDR1 MNHEY and CDR2 SMNVEV come from the germline V gene (reference sequence). The CDR3 totals 15 residues. The V and J ends lost 5 bases and 6 bases respectively, with 20 bases between them. The CDR3: CASSPPRPTAGEQYF. The CDR3 coding sequence is TGTGCCAGCAGTCCCCCTCGACCGACTGCCGGCGAGCAGTACTTC.

This rearrangement joins TRBV19 to TRBJ1-1, with a tentative D call TRBD1 (5 bases). Germline V gene data show CDR1 as LNHDA and CDR2 as SQIVND (reference sequence). The CDR3 is made up of 12 amino acids. The V end lost 9 bases, the J end lost 1 base, and 9 bases lay between the germline ends. In nucleotides, the CDR3 is TGTGCCAGCAACGGGGGGAACACTGAAGCTTTCTTT. Translated, it gives CASNGGNTEAFF.